This T cell receptor (beta chain) derives from a study of CD8+ T cells in alopecia areata listed by TCRdb under 2018. In the study overall: Treated patients were enrolled in an open-label pilot trial of oral tofacitinib, 5 to 10 mg twice daily, for moderate-to-severe alopecia areata. Tofacitinib-treated patients had biopsies at baseline and at 4 and 24 weeks of treatment, with a later scalp biopsy in several patients. immunoSEQ multiplex PCR using 35 Vbeta forward primers and 13 Jbeta reverse primers was used to amplify TCRbeta CDR3 regions. On the human side, TCRbeta sequencing was run on scalp tissue and on sorted CD4+ and CD8+ peripheral blood T cells from healthy controls and from alopecia areata patients with either patchy or totalis/universalis disease. Scalp clonality was compared among normal scalp (n=4), patchy alopecia areata scalp (n=8), and alopecia totalis/universalis scalp (n=8). To study T cell clonal expansion in alopecia areata, the researchers applied high-throughput TCRbeta sequencing to both the C3H/HeJ mouse model and human patients. Tofacitinib was given for 6 to 18 months, followed by 6 months of follow-up off drug to assess delayed response and recurrence. The SALT score, which quantifies the percentage of affected scalp surface area, was used to measure disease severity in treated patients. RNA was obtained with the PAXgene miRNA kit for fixed scalp, the miRNeasy kit for PBMCs, and the RNeasy kit for mouse skin.

Only a few counts were recorded for this clone. The antigen this receptor binds is unknown. No much larger clone exists at a distance of one base, and base qualities are not known. The germline V gene (reference sequence) sets CDR1 to GTSNPN and CDR2 to SVGIG. Spanning cysteine to phenylalanine, the CDR3 consists of 15 amino acids. The entry retains the CDR3 DNA only, 45 bases that are in frame from base 1. V is pruned by 2 bases and J by 4 bases, leaving 7 bases of the junction without a gene match. The paper's findings and limits, for the study overall: Higher clonality and more expanded CD8+ clones were observed in lesional scalp than in normal scalp, particularly in alopecia totalis/universalis, a finding suggestive of antigenic drive. Shared TCR sequences between patients were less evident than in mice, which may be partly attributable to HLA diversity in the patient population. During tofacitinib treatment, many expanded lesional clones remained in scalp and blood, and this persistence may partly explain relapse after treatment is stopped. Because the treated cohort was small and included a single nonresponder, larger studies are needed to assess links between baseline CD8+ expansion and response. Scalp clonality and the number of expanded CD8+ clones among the top 100 scalp clones were significantly decreased by tofacitinib. Resident alphabeta T cells in normal human skin are also sequenced, complicating scalp TCR repertoire analysis, unlike mouse skin dominated by gammadelta T cells.

The method was the immunoSEQ multiplex PCR assay. RNA was extracted from all samples and reverse transcribed into cDNA as template for TCR sequencing. SuperScript III was used for first-strand cDNA synthesis, primed with a 2:1 mix of oligo-dT and random hexamers. A synthetic immune receptor repertoire was used to assess amplification bias, and residual bias was removed computationally. The authors' analysis ran thus. Raw reads were preprocessed to remove errors, and CDR3 was defined by IMGT conventions from the conserved cysteine to phenylalanine. Clonality was calculated as 1 minus Shannon entropy normalized by log2 of the number of productive unique TCRs. Whether each scalp clone was CD4 or CD8 was inferred by checking scalp TCRbeta sequences against the CD4 and CD8 repertoires from sorted blood. As stored in TCRdb, this immuneACCESS dataset retains in-frame rearrangements with V and J assigned. A fraction of the clones does not appear; measured against another copy, unresolved V genes explain less than half of the discrepancy, and the remainder lacks a known reason. V, J and clone size were drawn from that table, and D and trimming were deduced from the DNA. This sample gives more than 150,000 clones in total; about 60% of them show up just once. Jointly, the top ten make up over 9.5% of the sample.

What this sample's time point label stands for: about 25 weeks on oral tofacitinib. The sample's treatment or condition label is to be understood as: oral pan-JAK inhibitor, 5-10 mg twice daily. Lesional scalp punch biopsies and peripheral blood were collected from alopecia areata patients. After PBMCs were isolated by density centrifugation and stained for CD3, CD4 and CD8, a FACSAria was used to sort CD4+ and CD8+ T cells. The chain is assembled from TRBV30 and TRBJ1-2; 10 bases in the middle match TRBD1. The source was CD8+ T cells sorted from blood, collected at week 24, from a patient treated with tofacitinib. This receptor was identified in a human donor with alopecia areata. In nucleotide form, the sequence is TGTGCCTGGAGTTGGGATGGGACAGGGGTCTATGGCTACACCTTC. It translates to CAWSWDGTGVYGYTF. Full variable domain (CDR3 extended with the reference TRBV30 and TRBJ1-2 proteins): SQTIHQWPATLVQPVGSPLSLECTVEGTSNPNLYWYRQAAGRGLQLLFYSVGIGQISSEVPQNLSASRPQDRQFILSSKKLLLSDSGFYLCAWSWDGTGVYGYTFGSGTRLTVV.